What follows are 14 T cell receptor beta chains derived from one specimen sequenced in a study of OX40 agonist ivuxolimab in advanced cancers. Profiling relied on immunoSEQ multiplex PCR, and the TCRdb table lists in-frame clones only, not all of them. The repertoire holds approximately 92,000 clones, with less than 85% as singletons. Specimen: CD4+ or CD8+ T cells sorted from blood, collected in a trial of the OX40 agonist ivuxolimab. These receptors originate from an adult with an advanced solid tumor such as melanoma, head and neck, liver or kidney cancer.

This clone is a singleton in its sample. The rearrangement joins TRBV19 to TRBJ2-1, with D maybe TRBD2 (7 bases). The CDR3 totals 14 residues. The V gene's germline CDR1 is LNHDA and CDR2 SQIVND (reference sequence). Trimming stripped 5 bases from V and 7 bases from J, with 15 bases between. The CDR3 reads CASSPVGGQNEQFF. CDR3 in DNA: TGTGCCAGTAGTCCCGTGGGGGGGCAGAATGAGCAGTTCTTC.

This clone was counted a few times. The chain uses TRBV7-2 and TRBJ2-7; D is possibly TRBD2 (5 bases). V was clipped by 2 bases and J by 3 bases, with 11 bases between them. Per germline, CDR1 SGHTA and CDR2 FQGNSA. This CDR3 comprises 14 residues. CDR3 amino acids: CASSLNTGYYEQYF. In DNA, the CDR3 is TGTGCCAGCAGCTTAAATACGGGGTACTACGAGCAGTACTTC.

V usage is TRBV25-1 and J usage is TRBJ1-1; D gene unclear. The germline CDR1 and CDR2 sequences are MGHDK and SYGVNS. V lost 6 bases and J lost 3, with 14 bases in between. The CDR3 totals 14 residues. This CDR3 reads CASRPEWQDTEAFF. The CDR3 DNA sequence: TGTGCCAGCAGGCCGGAATGGCAGGACACTGAAGCTTTCTTT.

The chain is built from TRBV18 and TRBJ1-2; D might be TRBD1 (6 bases). Germline CDR1 is KGHSH and CDR2 is LQKENI. The V gene lost 3 bases and the J gene lost 4 bases, with 15 bases spanning the gap. This CDR3 has 15 residues. The DNA for the CDR3 is TGTGCCAGCTCACCGGGGACACCAGAGATCTATGGCTACACCTTC. Amino acids: CASSPGTPEIYGYTF. Using reference TRBV18 and TRBJ1-2 for the parts outside the CDR3, the full variable domain is NAGVMQNPRHLVRRRGQEARLRCSPMKGHSHVYWYRQLPEEGLKFMVYLQKENIIDESGMPKERFSAEFPKEGPSILRIQQVVRGDSAAYFCASSPGTPEIYGYTFGSGTRLTVV.

This clone was seen only once. The CDR3 loop is CASSTLGQGYGYTF. CDR3 nucleotides: TGTGCCAGCAGCACCCTCGGACAGGGGTATGGCTACACCTTC. The chain carries TRBV27 and TRBJ1-2; the match to TRBD1 covers 9 bases. This CDR3 has 14 amino acids. The germline V gene encodes CDR1 MNHEY and CDR2 SMNVEV (reference sequence). V shed 6 bases, J shed 5 bases, and the junction held 7 bases outside the gene matches.

V usage is TRBV5-3 and J usage is TRBJ2-4; 11 bases map to TRBD2. TRBV5-3 is recorded as an ORF, its role being uncertain. V shed 1 base, J shed 5 bases, and the junction held 11 bases outside the gene matches. The CDR3 length is 18 residues. The CDR3 sequence is CARSLTSGGHEKENIQYF. The CDR3, as DNA: TGTGCCAGAAGCTTGACTAGCGGGGGCCACGAAAAAGAAAACATTCAGTACTTC.

This sequence joins TRBV5-4 and TRBJ2-3, with TRBD2 as a possible D gene (7 bases). The V gene lost 0 bases and the J gene lost 5 bases, with 13 bases spanning the gap. The CDR3 is 15 amino acids. The germline CDR1 and CDR2 sequences are SGHNT and YYREEE (reference sequence). The CDR3 reads CASSLGRGGGDTQYF. The CDR3 DNA is TGTGCCAGCAGCTTGGGTCGGGGAGGGGGAGATACGCAGTATTTT.

As DNA, the CDR3 is TGTGCCAGCAGCTTACTGGGCGTACTAGCGGGGCTCCAAGAGACCCAGTACTTC. It translates to CASSLLGVLAGLQETQYF. The rearrangement joins TRBV7-9 to TRBJ2-5, with TRBD2 matching 10 bases. The germline gives CDR1 SEHNR, CDR2 FQNEAQ (reference sequence). The junction had 10 bases not matched to a gene; V was cut back by 2 bases and J by 1 base. The CDR3 is made up of 18 amino acids.

This chain uses TRBV4-3 with TRBJ1-3; tentative D call: TRBD1 (6 bases). V dropped 0 bases and J dropped 6 bases, with 15 bases sitting between them. This CDR3 comprises 16 residues. Germline V CDR1 and CDR2: LGHNA, YSLEER. In DNA form, the CDR3 reads TGCGCCAGCAGCCAAGATGCCCTTAGACAGGCAAACACCATATATTTT. Its translation: CASSQDALRQANTIYF.

V usage is TRBV5-8 and J usage is TRBJ2-7; D not resolved. Trimming took off 0 bases at V and 2 bases at J, with 12 bases between the two ends. The CDR3 runs to 15 residues. The germline V gene encodes CDR1 SGHTS and CDR2 YDEGEE. CDR3 coding DNA: TGTGCCAGCAGCTTGGGGGCGTCCACTACCTACGAGCAGTACTTC. Encoded protein: CASSLGASTTYEQYF.

The chain is built from TRBV10-3 and TRBJ2-3, with D possibly matching TRBD2 (5 bases). The V gene's germline CDR1 is ENHRY and CDR2 SYGVKD. V gave up 4 bases and J gave up 3 bases, with 11 bases separating them. CDR3 size: 14 residues. This CDR3 reads CAISVQPGTDTQYF. The DNA for the CDR3 is TGTGCCATCAGTGTGCAACCGGGAACAGATACGCAGTATTTT.

This sequence joins TRBV14 and TRBJ2-3; the match to TRBD2 covers 7 bases. This CDR3 comprises 15 residues. From germline, CDR1 is SGHDN and CDR2 FVKESK. V was clipped by 4 bases and J by 1 base; unmatched bases: 5. The chain's CDR3 is CASSPTAGGTDTQYF. CDR3 DNA: TGTGCCAGCAGCCCTACGGCGGGGGGCACAGATACGCAGTATTTT.

The genes are TRBV5-1 and TRBJ1-1, with D perhaps TRBD1 (5 bases). Trimming cost V 0 bases and J 0 bases, with 15 bases left between them. CDR1 is SGHRS, CDR2 YFSETQ, per germline. The CDR3 runs 17 residues. The CDR3 region has the DNA TGCGCCAGCAGCTTGGGGGGCCGGGGCATCATGAACACTGAAGCTTTCTTT. This translates into CASSLGGRGIMNTEAFF.

CDR3 DNA: TGTGCCAGCAGTGATCCGGGACAGGTATTTGAAGCTTTCTTT. Translation gives CASSDPGQVFEAFF. V usage is TRBV6-5 and J usage is TRBJ1-1; 8 bases are a match to TRBD1. The ends lost 5 bases at V and 7 bases at J; junction bases unmatched: 9. Germline-derived CDR1 and CDR2 are MNHEY and SVGAGI. The CDR3 has 14 residues.